The 31 T cell receptor beta chains given below trace back to one sample, sequenced in a study of tumor-infiltrating lymphocytes in primary liver carcinoma. The authors made TCR beta cDNA from about 500 ng total RNA with a constant-region primer. Libraries for TCR beta were built through three nested multiplex PCR rounds, which together made up a slightly modified ARM-PCR procedure. Use of TRBV1-TRBV30 forward primers with a C-beta reverse primer characterized the first two PCR rounds, which lasted about 9 cycles each. TCRdb reanalysed the multiplex PCR reads using MiXCR and keeps one entry per CDR3 protein. Here the sample spans roughly 49,000 distinct CDR3 sequences, around 77% being singletons. Without any cell sorting, about 19-30 mg of bulk tissue yielded co-extracted RNA and DNA. The source material was liver tumor tissue from sampling region 5. Subset of the sample: tumor region T5, tumor centre. The receptor source for this set is a man between 35 and 55 years old with primary liver carcinoma and hepatitis B virus infection.

Points on this clonotype: One end of the junction fails to match germline, which may point to a read error. The chain is built from TRBV14 and TRBJ1-1; a possible D gene is TRBD1 (5 bases). From germline, CDR1 is SGHDN and CDR2 FVKESK. The CDR3 length is 14 residues. Here the CDR3 DNA reads TGTGCCAGGAGCCAAGATCAGGGCCCTTACCCAGCCTTCTTT. Protein: CARSQDQGPYPAFF.

Comments on this clonotype: With a much larger clone just one base away, this may be a read error. The chain joins TRBV11-1 to TRBJ2-5; D remains unclear. There are 17 residues in the CDR3. Deletions cut 0 bases from V and 0 bases from J, with 14 bases between. CDR1 and CDR2 from the germline V gene are SGHAT and FQDESV (reference sequence). The chain's CDR3 is CASSLAPRLKNQETQYF. Written as DNA, the CDR3 is TGTGCCAGCAGCTTAGCGCCTAGATTGAAGAACCAAGAGACCCAGTACTTC.

Many counts were recorded for this clonotype. The rearrangement links TRBV5-1 to TRBJ2-3; possible D gene TRBD2, 6 bases. Looked up from germline, CDR1 is SGHRS and CDR2 is YFSETQ. The CDR3 is made up of 13 amino acids. V gave up 0 bases and J gave up 6 bases, with 8 bases separating them. This CDR3 is CASSLDAGDTQYF. CDR3 in DNA: TGCGCCAGCAGCTTGGACGCGGGGGATACGCAGTATTTT. The full variable domain, its missing parts supplied by reference TRBV5-1 and TRBJ2-3, is KAGVTQTPRYLIKTRGQQVTLSCSPISGHRSVSWYQQTPGQGLQFLFEYFSETQRNKGNFPGRFSGRQFSNSRSEMNVSTLELGDSALYLCASSLDAGDTQYFGPGTRLTVL.

As for this clonotype: One junction end does not reproduce the germline sequence, and a read error may be involved. This chain uses TRBV11-2 with TRBJ2-3; 13 bases line up with TRBD2. The CDR3 has 15 amino acids. Germline lookup yields CDR1 SGHAT and CDR2 FQNNGV. The CDR3 protein is CAGNSGLAGPDTQFF. As DNA, the CDR3 is TGTGCCGGCAACTCGGGACTAGCGGGACCAGATACGCAGTTTTTT.

To note about this clonotype: Germline and junction disagree at one end, which may indicate a read error. J is TRBJ1-1 and V is TRBV12-3 or TRBV12-4; the D is unclear. The CDR3 contains 12 residues. The CDR3 nucleotides read TGTGCAAGCAGGTATGAGACGGCTGAAGCTTTCTTT. As protein: CASRYETAEAFF.

In this sample, this clonotype turned up a few times. J is TRBJ1-2 and V is TRBV6-5, with 8 bases lining up with TRBD1. Germline CDR1 MNHEY, CDR2 SVGAGI. This CDR3 is 15 amino acids long. V dropped 5 bases and J dropped 6; count of bases not matched to a gene: 11. The CDR3 DNA reads as TGTGCCAGCAGTACACTCGACAGGGGAAATCATGGCTACACCTTC. It codes for CASSTLDRGNHGYTF.

The chain combines TRBV19 with TRBJ1-6; TRBD1 is a possible D gene (5 bases). Trimming stripped 10 bases from V and 10 bases from J, with 14 bases between. There are 12 residues in the CDR3. Germline V gives CDR1 LNHDA, CDR2 SQIVND (reference sequence). This CDR3 reads CATRTFDSPLHF. The DNA of the CDR3 is TGTGCCACGAGGACATTTGACTCACCCCTCCACTTT.

Points on this clonotype: At one end, the junction sequence differs from germline, possibly due to a read error. The J gene is TRBJ1-2, the V gene TRBV5-1; no reliable D call. The CDR3 has 13 amino acids. Germline assignment: CDR1 SGHRS and CDR2 YFSETQ. The CDR3 sequence is CASILLSDYGYTF. CDR3 DNA: TGTGCCAGCATCTTGCTGTCGGACTATGGCTACACCTTC.

The CDR3 sequence is CASSPADRDYGYTF. CDR3 bases: TGTGCCAGCAGCCCAGCCGACAGGGACTATGGCTACACCTTC. V gene TRBV11-2 combines with J gene TRBJ1-2; TRBD1 aligns across 7 bases. Germline CDR1 reads SGHAT; CDR2 reads FQNNGV. The ends lost 5 bases at V and 3 bases at J; junction bases unmatched: 6. This CDR3 comprises 14 residues. Full variable domain (remainder filled in from reference TRBV11-2 and TRBJ1-2): EAGVAQSPRYKIIEKRQSVAFWCNPISGHATLYWYQQILGQGPKLLIQFQNNGVVDDSQLPKDRFSAERLKGVDSTLKIQPAKLEDSAVYLCASSPADRDYGYTFGSGTRLTVV.

This rearrangement joins TRBV11-1 to TRBJ2-7; D gene ambiguous. Germline V CDR1 and CDR2: SGHAT, FQDESV (reference sequence). V dropped 6 bases and J dropped 13 bases, with 22 bases sitting between them. This CDR3 spans 13 amino acids. The DNA for the CDR3 is TGTGCCAGCAGGGGGAAGCGATCCAACGGGCACTACTTC. Protein sequence: CASRGKRSNGHYF. Complete variable domain (other parts from reference TRBV11-1 and TRBJ2-7): EAEVAQSPRYKITEKSQAVAFWCDPISGHATLYWYRQILGQGPELLVQFQDESVVDDSQLPKDRFSAERLKGVDSTLKIQPAELGDSAMYLCASRGKRSNGHYFGPGTRLTVT.

The table lists this clonotype with a few counts. Germline and junction disagree at one end, which may indicate a read error. The gene calls are TRBV28 and TRBJ2-6, with D possibly TRBD2 on 6 matching bases. The CDR3 is 14 amino acids. Germline V lookup: CDR1 MDHEN, CDR2 SYDVKM. CDR3: CVVGGLTGASVLTF. The CDR3 bases are TGTGTCGTCGGGGGACTTACTGGGGCCAGCGTCCTGACTTTC.

The chain couples TRBV29-1 to TRBJ2-7; D is undetermined. CDR1 is SQVTM, CDR2 ANQGSEA, per germline. Trimming took off 5 bases at V and 2 bases at J, with 10 bases between the two ends. The CDR3 runs 12 residues. CDR3 sequence (DNA): TGCAGCGTTTCCACATCGGCCTACGAGCAGTACTTC. It encodes CSVSTSAYEQYF.

Concerning this clonotype: With a much larger clone just one base away, this may be a read error. The V and J genes are TRBV20-1 and TRBJ2-5, with TRBD1 matching 9 bases. Germline CDR1 is DFQATT and CDR2 is SNEGSKA (reference sequence). This CDR3 contains 16 residues. The J segment lost 1 base and the V segment lost 2 bases, leaving 8 bases of the junction unmatched. CDR3 DNA sequence: TGCAGTGCTAGACGGGACAGGGCTAACCTCCAAGAGACCCAGTACTTC. Protein sequence: CSARRDRANLQETQYF.

This clonotype has ten or more counts. The gene calls are TRBV5-1 and TRBJ2-3; either TRBD1 or TRBD2 may supply D (7 bases each). Per germline, CDR1 SGHRS and CDR2 YFSETQ. The CDR3 contains 14 residues. Trimming stripped 7 bases from V and 2 bases from J, with 14 bases between. In DNA form, the CDR3 reads TGCGCCAGCGTCAGGGGGGGCTCCACAGATACGCAGTATTTT. This codes for CASVRGGSTDTQYF.

This chain uses TRBV6-6 with TRBJ2-3, with D perhaps TRBD1 or TRBD2 (5 bases each). The V end lost 8 bases, the J end lost 6 bases, and 27 bases lay between the germline ends. CDR3 length: 17 amino acids. Germline CDR1 is MNHNY and CDR2 is SVGAGI (reference sequence). This chain's CDR3 is CASGAPGRRGSLDTQYF. The CDR3 DNA sequence: TGTGCCAGCGGTGCTCCGGGCCGACGGGGCTCGCTGGATACGCAGTATTTT.

This clonotype was found many times. The chain links TRBV12-3 or TRBV12-4 to TRBJ2-5; the D is unclear. This CDR3 spans 13 amino acids. The V end lost 3 bases, the J end lost 2 bases, and 7 bases lay between the germline ends. CDR3 protein: CASSLGIQETQYF. The CDR3 DNA sequence: TGTGCCAGCAGTTTGGGGATACAAGAGACCCAGTACTTC.

This rearrangement joins TRBV4-2 to TRBJ2-2; D assignment may be TRBD1 or TRBD2 (5 bases each). The CDR3 extends over 15 amino acids. Germline V gene lookup returns CDR1 LGHNA and CDR2 YNFKEQ. Trimming left V 9 bases short and J 5 bases short, with 19 bases between. CDR3 loop: CARTQTRGTTGELFF. The CDR3 DNA follows: TGTGCCAGGACCCAAACCCGGGGCACAACCGGGGAGCTGTTTTTT.

Turning to this clonotype: The junction differs from germline at one of its ends, possibly a read error. The genes are TRBV15 and TRBJ1-1, with D possibly TRBD1 on 5 matching bases. This CDR3 spans 14 amino acids. Germline V gene sequence: CDR1 LNHNV, CDR2 YYDKDF (reference sequence). In DNA, the CDR3 is TGTGCCGCCAGCAGAGATCATGCGGGGACTGAAGTTTTCTTT. Amino acid sequence: CAASRDHAGTEVFF.

J is TRBJ1-1 and V is TRBV6-6; D ambiguous. V lost 9 bases and J lost 2, with 16 bases in between. CDR3 length equals 14 residues. CDR1 MNHNY and CDR2 SVGAGI come from the germline V gene (reference sequence). CDR3 in DNA: TGTGCCAGTACTCTACATGGCCCTAACACTGAAGCTTTCTTT. Protein sequence: CASTLHGPNTEAFF.

Worth noting for this clonotype: Given the absence of the conserved phenylalanine or tryptophan at the CDR3 end, a read error is likely. The chain recombines TRBV28 with TRBJ2-4; the D gene is possibly TRBD1 (6 bases). Germline CDR1 reads MDHEN; CDR2 reads SYDVKM. V was shortened by 5 bases and J by 0 bases, with 14 bases between the two germline ends. The CDR3 totals 16 residues. As DNA, the CDR3 is TGTGCCAGCAGTCAATCGGACAGTATAGCCAAAAACATTCAGTACATC. This codes for CASSQSDSIAKNIQYI.

Points on this clonotype: A read error may account for a junction end that differs from germline. This sequence joins TRBV4-1 and TRBJ2-7; tentatively, D is TRBD2 (6 bases). Per the germline V gene, CDR1 is MGHRA and CDR2 is YSYEKL. The CDR3 covers 17 residues. This CDR3 is CASIQERTNGSIYEQYF. The CDR3 DNA reads TGCGCCAGCATCCAAGAAAGGACTAACGGGAGTATCTACGAGCAGTACTTC.

This clonotype was seen only a few times. This chain's CDR3 is CASSQDVHEQYF. CDR3 in DNA: TGTGCCAGCAGCCAAGATGTCCATGAGCAGTACTTC. The chain recombines TRBV4-2 with TRBJ2-7; no firm D call. Germline V CDR1 and CDR2: LGHNA, YNFKEQ. The CDR3 runs to 12 residues. V was pared by 0 bases and J by 7 bases, with 7 bases between.

The chain is built from TRBV29-1 and TRBJ2-2; no reliable D call. Germline lookup yields CDR1 SQVTM and CDR2 ANQGSEA. CDR3 length: 14 residues. Trimming took off 7 bases at V and 5 bases at J, with 17 bases between the two ends. In nucleotides, the CDR3 is TGCAGCGGTGCGACAAGCAGTGGAACCGGGGAGCTGTTTTTT. The encoded protein is CSGATSSGTGELFF.

With respect to this clonotype: At one end, the junction sequence differs from germline, possibly due to a read error. The CDR3, as DNA: TGTGCCAGTAGTTCGCCCCGGGACTCCGAAGTGCAGTATTTT. Translation gives CASSSPRDSEVQYF. V and J are TRBV6-2 or TRBV6-3 and TRBJ2-3; possibly TRBD2 for D (6 bases). The CDR3 is 14 amino acids. Germline CDR1 and CDR2: MNHEY and SVGEGT.

In this sample, this clonotype turned up a few times. A read error is likely, as this CDR3 ends without the conserved phenylalanine or tryptophan. The rearrangement uses TRBV30 and TRBJ1-2; TRBD1 aligns across 8 bases. CDR3 length: 15 residues. The V gene's germline CDR1 is GTSNPN and CDR2 SVGIG (reference sequence). V trimming: 6 bases; J trimming: 6 bases; junction bases outside the gene matches: 15. DNA for the CDR3: TGTGCCTGCCCCGGCTGGACAGGGTCTGTGGATGGCTACACCTAC. Protein sequence: CACPGWTGSVDGYTY.

This clonotype was found once. One end of the junction does not line up with germline, which may come from a read error. V is TRBV6-5 and J is TRBJ2-1; D remains ambiguous. The CDR3 loop spans 13 amino acids. From germline, CDR1 is MNHEY and CDR2 SVGAGI. For the CDR3, the DNA is TGTGCCAGGAGTTACGCTGTACTAAATGAGCAGTTCTTC. It translates to CARSYAVLNEQFF.

With respect to this clonotype: An end of the junction differs from the germline gene, which may be a read error. V gene TRBV11-2 combines with J gene TRBJ2-7, with 9 bases fitting TRBD1. The CDR3 is 15 amino acids. In germline, CDR1 is SGHAT, CDR2 FQNNGV. This CDR3 is CADSLRWTGENEQHF. The CDR3, as DNA: TGTGCCGACAGCTTACGATGGACAGGGGAAAACGAGCAGCACTTC.

In this sample, this clonotype turned up once. One end of the junction does not line up with germline, which may come from a read error. As DNA, the CDR3 is TGTGTCAGCGGTGGGGGTTCATACACCTTC. Its protein is CVSGGGSYTF. J is TRBJ1-2 and V is TRBV2; tentatively, D is TRBD1 (5 bases). The CDR3 contains 10 residues. Germline values: CDR1 SNHLY, CDR2 FYNNEI.

With respect to this clonotype: This CDR3 is missing its conserved last phenylalanine or tryptophan, likely due to a read error. This chain connects TRBV29-1 to TRBJ2-5, with TRBD1 as a possible D gene (5 bases). The CDR3 extends over 15 amino acids. CDR1 is SQVTM and CDR2 is ANQGSEA in the germline V gene. Trimming removed 1 base from V and 1 base from J, with 13 bases in between. The CDR3 loop is CSVEGPGHFQETQYI. CDR3 sequence (DNA): TGCAGCGTTGAAGGACCCGGACACTTCCAAGAGACCCAGTACATC.

The J gene is TRBJ2-5, the V gene TRBV9, with D maybe TRBD1 (5 bases). Trimming took 1 base from V and 4 from J, leaving 11 bases between them. The germline V gene has CDR1 SGDLS and CDR2 YYNGEE. The CDR3 is 14 amino acids. The CDR3 spells CASSVRQNRETQYF. The CDR3, as DNA: TGTGCCAGCAGCGTACGACAGAATCGAGAGACCCAGTACTTC.

Of note for this clonotype: A read error may be the cause here, since a much bigger clone is one base away. The chain recombines TRBV2 with TRBJ2-2; the D gene could be TRBD1 or TRBD2 (6 bases each). The CDR3 covers 14 residues. Per germline, CDR1 SNHLY and CDR2 FYNNEI. The ends were cut back, 4 bases at V and 6 bases at J, with 12 bases in the middle. CDR3 DNA sequence: TGTGCCAGCAGTGGTACGGGGGCGCCCGGGGAGCTGTTTTTT. Translating it yields CASSGTGAPGELFF.